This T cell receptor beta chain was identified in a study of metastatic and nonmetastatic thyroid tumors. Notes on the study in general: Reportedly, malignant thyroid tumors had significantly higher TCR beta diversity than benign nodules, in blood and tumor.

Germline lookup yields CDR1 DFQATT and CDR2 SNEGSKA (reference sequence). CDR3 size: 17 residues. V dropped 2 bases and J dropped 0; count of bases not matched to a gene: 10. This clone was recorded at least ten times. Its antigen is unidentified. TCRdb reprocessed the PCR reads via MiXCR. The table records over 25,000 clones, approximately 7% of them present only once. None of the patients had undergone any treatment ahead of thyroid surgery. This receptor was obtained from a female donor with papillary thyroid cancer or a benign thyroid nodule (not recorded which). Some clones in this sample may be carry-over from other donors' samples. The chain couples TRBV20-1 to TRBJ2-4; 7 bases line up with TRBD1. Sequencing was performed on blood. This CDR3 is CSARTGQLTLAKNIQYF. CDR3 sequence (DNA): TGCAGTGCTAGAACGGGACAGCTTACTCTAGCCAAAAACATTCAGTACTTC.